This TCR beta chain was recorded in a study of cytomegalovirus exposure and HLA in healthy donors. The germline gives CDR1 GTSNPN, CDR2 SVGIG (reference sequence). The CDR3 length is 13 residues. V was pared by 5 bases and J by 4 bases, with 14 bases between. General study findings and limits: The study assumed roughly uniform donor sequencing depth for presence/absence analyses. The Asian-associated ancestry cluster reportedly had fewer N-insertions than the approximately 650-donor mean in a later analysis.

Healthy bone marrow donors made up the donors. As to this clone: Its antigen is unknown.

Primers included in the PCR were 60 Vbeta and 13 Jbeta primers. TCRdb keeps only in-frame clones here, not all; method: immunoSEQ multiplex PCR. There are 130,000 to 150,000 clones in the sample; roughly 62% occur only once, and around 4.2% lies in the top ten. The receptor was derived from a man in his 60s in good health and CMV-seronegative. Source material: PBMCs. The chain joins TRBV30 to TRBJ1-1; D may be TRBD1 (5 bases). In DNA form, the CDR3 reads TGTGCCTGGGCCCGTGGGGCCGGCACTGAAGCTTTCTTT. This sequence encodes CAWARGAGTEAFF.